Each of the 22 T cell receptor beta chains below was sequenced from the same sample in a study of blood T cell repertoires in COVID-19. The data were produced by immunoSEQ multiplex PCR, yet TCRdb's version contains in-frame clones alone and is incomplete. Of roughly 220,000 clones in the sample, approximately 82% were seen once. Sequenced input: peripheral blood. The source is a middle-aged woman who had recovered from COVID-19.

A few counts support this clone. The chain couples TRBV19 to TRBJ1-2, with TRBD1 identical over 8 bases. From germline, CDR1 is LNHDA and CDR2 SQIVND (reference sequence). J lost 7 bases, V lost 4 bases, and 5 bases had no gene match. The CDR3 sequence is 13 residues long. CDR3: CASSTTGALGYTF. As DNA, the CDR3 is TGTGCCAGTAGTACGACAGGGGCCCTTGGCTACACCTTC.

The gene calls are TRBV10-3 and TRBJ2-1; 12 nucleotides line up with TRBD2. The CDR3 spans 17 residues. V trimming: 5 bases; J trimming: 1 base; junction bases outside the gene matches: 6. Germline V gene data show CDR1 as ENHRY and CDR2 as SYGVKD. CDR3 sequence: CAISTLLAGGSYNEQFF. CDR3 DNA sequence: TGTGCCATCAGTACACTACTAGCGGGGGGTTCCTACAATGAGCAGTTCTTC.

The chain has TRBV7-2 and TRBJ1-5; unclear D gene. Germline V gene sequence: CDR1 SGHTA, CDR2 FQGNSA. Trimming left V 1 base short and J 2 bases short, with 12 bases between. CDR3 size: 16 residues. The CDR3 nucleotides read TGTGCCAGCAGCTTAGGGGTAGGGAGAGGCAATCAGCCCCAGCATTTT. Translating it yields CASSLGVGRGNQPQHF. The variable domain in full, completed from reference TRBV7-2 and TRBJ1-5, reads GAGVSQSPSNKVTEKGKDVELRCDPISGHTALYWYRQSLGQGLEFLIYFQGNSAPDKSGLPSDRFSAERTGGSVSTLTIQRTQQEDSAVYLCASSLGVGRGNQPQHFGDGTRLSIL.

The CDR3 DNA reads as TGTGCCAGCAGGGACAGTAATTCACCCCTCCACTTT. It specifies CASRDSNSPLHF. V and J are TRBV2 and TRBJ1-6; tentatively, D is TRBD1 (6 bases). This CDR3 comprises 12 residues. Per the germline V gene, CDR1 is SNHLY and CDR2 is FYNNEI. Between the trimmed V and J ends, which lost 6 bases and 6 bases, there was a span of 6 bases. The complete variable domain, with remaining parts taken from reference TRBV2 and TRBJ1-6, reads EPEVTQTPSHQVTQMGQEVILRCVPISNHLYFYWYRQILGQKVEFLVSFYNNEISEKSEIFDDQFSVERPDGSNFTLKIRSTKLEDSAMYFCASRDSNSPLHFGNGTRLTVT.

V gene TRBV29-1 combines with J gene TRBJ2-7, with D tentatively TRBD2 (5 bases). Germline assignment: CDR1 SQVTM and CDR2 ANQGSEA. Trimming took 2 bases from V and 11 from J, leaving 19 bases between them. The CDR3 has 13 residues. Written as DNA, the CDR3 is TGCAGCGTTGAACCGGACTGGCCACCTGGGAAGTACTTC. Amino acid sequence: CSVEPDWPPGKYF.

The CDR3 region is CASSYTGQGAAYEQYF. The CDR3 region has the DNA TGTGCCAGCAGTTACACGGGACAGGGGGCCGCCTACGAGCAGTACTTC. The V and J genes are TRBV28 and TRBJ2-7; 12 nucleotides line up with TRBD1. Germline lookup yields CDR1 MDHEN and CDR2 SYDVKM. The length of the CDR3 is 16 residues. V lost 4 bases and J lost 2; bases outside the gene matches: 6.

The rearrangement uses TRBV9 and TRBJ1-1, with D unresolved. CDR1 and CDR2 from the germline V gene are SGDLS and YYNGEE. Trimming stripped 0 bases from V and 1 base from J, with 7 bases between. This CDR3 has 14 amino acids. The CDR3 bases are TGTGCCAGCAGCGTAGGTAATTCGAACACTGAAGCTTTCTTT. Translation gives CASSVGNSNTEAFF.

This rearrangement joins TRBV5-4 to TRBJ2-7, with 12 bases fitting TRBD2. The ends lost 4 bases at V and 5 bases at J; junction bases unmatched: 4. Looked up from germline, CDR1 is SGHNT and CDR2 is YYREEE (reference sequence). This CDR3 has 14 amino acids. Here the CDR3 reads CASSLAGGPDEQYF. As DNA, the CDR3 is TGTGCCAGCAGCCTAGCGGGGGGGCCAGACGAGCAGTACTTC.

This clone occurred a few times. The gene calls are TRBV6-2 or TRBV6-3 and TRBJ2-2; tentative D call: TRBD1 (5 bases). CDR3 length equals 15 residues. Germline CDR1 reads MNHEY; CDR2 reads SVGEGT. Trimming removed 2 bases at V and 0 bases at J, with 7 bases between. The CDR3 sequence is CASSYRGTNTGELFF. As DNA, the CDR3 is TGTGCCAGCAGTTACAGGGGTACGAACACCGGGGAGCTGTTTTTT.

This chain's CDR3 is CASSPSGGAGTQYF. The CDR3 DNA reads as TGTGCCAGCAGCCCCAGCGGGGGGGCTGGGACCCAGTACTTC. The rearrangement links TRBV3-1 (or the pseudogene TRBV3-2) to TRBJ2-5, with TRBD2 identical over 10 bases. V trimming: 4 bases; J trimming: 7 bases; junction bases outside the gene matches: 6. From germline, CDR1 is LGHDT and CDR2 YNNKEL (reference sequence). The CDR3 has 14 residues.

The J gene is TRBJ2-2, the V gene TRBV2; D ambiguous. CDR1 and CDR2 (germline): SNHLY, FYNNEI. The CDR3 sequence is 12 residues long. Between the trimmed V and J ends, which lost 4 bases and 4 bases, there was a span of 4 bases. CDR3 amino acids: CASSGSTGELFF. For the CDR3, the DNA is TGTGCCAGCAGTGGGAGCACCGGGGAGCTGTTTTTT.

This chain connects TRBV11-3 to TRBJ2-1; TRBD2 agrees at 8 bases. The V gene end was trimmed by 1 base and the J gene end by 10 bases; junction bases not matched to a gene: 15. The CDR3 runs to 17 residues. From germline, CDR1 is SGHNT and CDR2 YENEEA. The CDR3, as DNA: TGTGCCAGCAGCTTAGGATCTGGCGGGGGGACGACCCGGGAGCAGTTCTTC. This translates into CASSLGSGGGTTREQFF.

The rearrangement joins TRBV27 to TRBJ1-2; TRBD1 is a possible D gene (6 bases). CDR1 and CDR2 (germline): MNHEY, SMNVEV (reference sequence). V lost 0 bases to trimming and J lost 2 bases, with 10 bases between them. The CDR3 length is 15 residues. The CDR3 region is CASSLSGHRNYGYTF. In DNA form, the CDR3 reads TGTGCCAGCAGTTTATCGGGACATAGAAACTATGGCTACACCTTC.

This clone appeared a single time. The rearrangement uses TRBV3-1 (or the pseudogene TRBV3-2) and TRBJ2-7, with D maybe TRBD1 (5 bases). CDR1 is LGHDT and CDR2 is YNNKEL in the germline V gene (reference sequence). There are 16 residues in the CDR3. The V gene lost 2 bases and the J gene lost 2 bases, with 16 bases spanning the gap. The CDR3 here is CASSQRRADPPYEQYF. The CDR3 nucleotides are TGTGCCAGCAGCCAACGCAGGGCCGACCCTCCCTACGAGCAGTACTTC.

The V and J genes are TRBV4-3 and TRBJ2-1, with 9 bases that match TRBD2. Germline lookup yields CDR1 LGHNA and CDR2 YSLEER. The CDR3 extends over 16 amino acids. V dropped 3 bases and J dropped 0; count of bases not matched to a gene: 3. CDR3 coding DNA: TGCGCCAGCAGCCACGAAGCGGGAGGCTCCTACAATGAGCAGTTCTTC. Residues: CASSHEAGGSYNEQFF.

This chain uses TRBV27 with TRBJ2-1; 11 bases map to TRBD1. CDR1 and CDR2 from the germline V gene are MNHEY and SMNVEV (reference sequence). V lost 4 bases, J lost 3 bases, and 5 bases stayed unmatched. The CDR3 runs 16 residues. The CDR3 here is CASSSGTGGLYNEQFF. CDR3 sequence (DNA): TGTGCCAGCAGTTCAGGGACAGGGGGGCTCTACAATGAGCAGTTCTTC.

The CDR3 spells CASSQDGGGAGKQFF. CDR3 coding DNA: TGTGCCAGCAGCCAAGATGGCGGGGGGGCTGGGAAGCAGTTCTTC. The V gene is TRBV3-1 (or the pseudogene TRBV3-2), the J gene TRBJ2-1, with 9 bases lining up with TRBD2. Germline trimming cut 0 bases from V and 11 bases from J; bases unmatched to any gene: 8. The germline gives CDR1 LGHDT, CDR2 YNNKEL (reference sequence). The length of the CDR3 is 15 residues.

In its sample, this clone was seen a few times. The chain uses TRBV27 and TRBJ2-3, with D uncertain. The CDR3 totals 13 residues. V dropped 5 bases and J dropped 1 base, with 7 bases sitting between them. Germline V gene data show CDR1 as MNHEY and CDR2 as SMNVEV (reference sequence). DNA of the CDR3: TGTGCCAGCAGTCCAAGAGGCACAGATACGCAGTATTTT. It is translated as CASSPRGTDTQYF.

This clone has only one observation. This sequence joins TRBV30 and TRBJ1-3; D ambiguous. Per germline, CDR1 GTSNPN and CDR2 SVGIG (reference sequence). The V gene lost 0 bases and the J gene lost 9 bases, with 9 bases spanning the gap. The CDR3 extends over 12 amino acids. CDR3 DNA sequence: TGTGCCTGGAGTGTCGAGATCCTCACCATATATTTT. Its translation: CAWSVEILTIYF.

The sample holds one count of this clone. The V gene is TRBV4-3, the J gene TRBJ1-3; D possibly corresponds to TRBD1 (6 bases). V was trimmed by 3 bases and J by 4 bases, leaving 28 bases between them. Germline assignment: CDR1 LGHNA and CDR2 YSLEER. The CDR3 runs to 20 residues. In DNA form, the CDR3 reads TGCGCCAGCAGCCATTCTCTTGGACAGACCGTCCAATCTTTCGGAAACACCATATATTTT. Its protein is CASSHSLGQTVQSFGNTIYF.

The V gene is TRBV5-6, the J gene TRBJ1-6; weak D call: TRBD1 (6 bases). This CDR3 has 15 residues. Trimming cost V 3 bases and J 8 bases, with 15 bases left between them. Germline CDR1 and CDR2: SGHDT and YYEEEE. CDR3 in amino acids: CASSWGPGDDSPLHF. For the CDR3, the DNA is TGTGCCAGCAGCTGGGGTCCAGGGGATGATTCACCCCTCCACTTT. Full variable domain (remainder filled in from reference TRBV5-6 and TRBJ1-6): DAGVTQSPTHLIKTRGQQVTLRCSPKSGHDTVSWYQQALGQGPQFIFQYYEEEERQRGNFPDRFSGHQFPNYSSELNVNALLLGDSALYLCASSWGPGDDSPLHFGNGTRLTVT.

This rearrangement joins TRBV13 to TRBJ2-3; D is perhaps TRBD2 (5 bases). CDR3 length equals 16 residues. CDR1 PRHDT and CDR2 FYEKMQ come from the germline V gene (reference sequence). The V and J ends lost 0 bases and 2 bases respectively, with 12 bases between them. The CDR3 DNA reads TGTGCCAGCAGCTTAGGAGAGCGGAGCTTCACAGATACGCAGTATTTT. Its translation: CASSLGERSFTDTQYF.